These T cell receptor beta chains were read from a single sample in a study of blood T cell repertoires in COVID-19. TCRdb's table, derived via immunoSEQ multiplex PCR, lists solely in-frame clones and lacks some. The sample holds fewer than 450,000 clones, over 75% seen once. The sample comprised PBMCs or T cells enriched from blood (not recorded which). Source of these receptors: a middle-aged woman with acute COVID-19. Each CDR3 is given with its conserved first and last residue. Fields, in order: J gene, D gene, V gene, clone size, CDR3 DNA, CDR3 protein. D genes are given only for firm matches. The size field is filled for only some rows; it gives once, few, many or a size class.

TRBJ1-1,NA,TRBV11-2,once,TGTGCCAGCAGCTCCCTAGGGGGCACTGAAGCTTTCTTT,CASSSLGGTEAFF
TRBJ2-3,TRBD2,TRBV9,NA,TGTGCCAGCAGCGTACTCGGGACTAGCGGCACAGATACGCAGTATTTT,CASSVLGTSGTDTQYF
TRBJ1-1,NA,TRBV18,NA,TGTGCCAGCTCACGGGCCGAACAGGGAACAGCTTTCTTT,CASSRAEQGTAFF
TRBJ2-1,TRBD2,TRBV7-6,once,TGTGCCAGCAGCCCACAAGTCGCCCGTAGCGGGGGGTTCCACAATGAGCAGTTCTTC,CASSPQVARSGGFHNEQFF
TRBJ2-5,TRBD1,TRBV19,NA,TGTGCCAGTAGTACAACAGGGGTGGGGGAGACCCAGTACTTC,CASSTTGVGETQYF
TRBJ2-3,TRBD1,TRBV5-8,NA,TGTGCCAGCAGCTTTCCAGGGGGCTTAGGAACGCAGTATTTT,CASSFPGGLGTQYF
TRBJ2-1,TRBD2,TRBV27,NA,TGTGCCAGCACCTTAAGCGGGGGGCCCAGCTCCTACAATGAGCAGTTCTTC,CASTLSGGPSSYNEQFF
TRBJ2-7,NA,TRBV6-5,NA,TGTGCCAGCAGTTACTCCAGGGGAAGCTACGAGCAGTACTTC,CASSYSRGSYEQYF
TRBJ2-1,TRBD2,TRBV6-4,NA,TGTGCCAGCAGTGACCAAGCGGGGGCCGAGCAGTTCTTC,CASSDQAGAEQFF
TRBJ1-3,NA,TRBV7-8,NA,TGTGCCAGCAGCTCCGAGCGGTTCGCCATATATTTT,CASSSERFAIYF
TRBJ1-5,NA,TRBV6-5,few,TGTGCCAGCAGCAGGGACACTAATCAGCCCCAGCATTTT,CASSRDTNQPQHF
TRBJ2-7,NA,TRBV6-5,once,TGTGCCAGCAGTTACTACGACAGCGACGAGCAGTACTTC,CASSYYDSDEQYF
TRBJ1-6,TRBD1,TRBV7-9,NA,TGTGCCAGCAGCGGACAGGGGGATTCACCCCTCCACTTT,CASSGQGDSPLHF
TRBJ2-7,TRBD2,TRBV2,once,TGTGCCAGCACCCGAAGGGGAGGGTTCGAGCAGTACTTC,CASTRRGGFEQYF
TRBJ1-2,NA,TRBV30,NA,TGTGCCTGGAGTGTAAGAAGACAGGCCTCATACTATGGCTACACCTTC,CAWSVRRQASYYGYTF
TRBJ1-2,NA,TRBV5-1,NA,TGCGCCAGCAGCTTGGCGATCGGGACACCTAACTATGGCTACACCTTC,CASSLAIGTPNYGYTF
TRBJ2-3,NA,TRBV7-2,NA,TGTGCCAGCAGCATCATCCTGGTCGGGGCCGGGGGAGATACGCAGTATTTT,CASSIILVGAGGDTQYF
TRBJ2-6,NA,TRBV24-1,NA,TGTGCCACCAGTGATCCGCCCGGAGGGGGGGCCAGCTCTGGGGCCAACGTCCTGACTTTC,CATSDPPGGGASSGANVLTF
TRBJ1-1,NA,TRBV18,NA,TGTGCCAGCTCACCACTGGGAGGGGCGAAGAACACTGAAGCTTTCTTT,CASSPLGGAKNTEAFF
TRBJ1-1,NA,TRBV5-1,NA,TGCGCCAGCAGCCCCCCCCAGGGCGGGGACACTGAAGCTTTCTTT,CASSPPQGGDTEAFF
TRBJ2-6,NA,TRBV27,NA,TGTGCCAGCATAAATCGGAAGACATCTGGGGCCAACGTCCTGACTTTC,CASINRKTSGANVLTF
TRBJ2-5,NA,TRBV5-1,NA,TGCGCCAGCAGCTTGTTGGTAGCGGCCGCCCAGACCCAGTACTTC,CASSLLVAAAQTQYF
TRBJ1-5,NA,TRBV6-6,NA,TGTGCCAGCACCGCCTCAGCGTATAGCAATCAGCCCCAGCATTTT,CASTASAYSNQPQHF
TRBJ2-1,NA,TRBV5-8,NA,TGTGCCAGCAGCTTCCTCAATGAGCAGTTCTTC,CASSFLNEQFF
TRBJ2-5,NA,TRBV19,NA,TGTGCCAGTGAAGGGGTAGGAGAGACCCAGTACTTC,CASEGVGETQYF
TRBJ1-2,TRBD1,TRBV2,NA,TGTGCCAGCAGGGGAGGACAGGGGTACTATGGCTACACCTTC,CASRGGQGYYGYTF
TRBJ2-2,NA,TRBV9,NA,TGTGCCAGCAGCGAATTTGGAGGGGTCACCGGGGAGCTGTTTTTT,CASSEFGGVTGELFF
TRBJ2-1,TRBD2,TRBV27,NA,TGTGCCAGCAGCCCTAGCGGGGGAGCCTACAATGAGCAGTTCTTC,CASSPSGGAYNEQFF
TRBJ2-3,TRBD1,TRBV25-1,NA,TGTGCCAGCTCCGGGACAGGGTACACAGATACGCAGTATTTT,CASSGTGYTDTQYF
TRBJ1-5,NA,TRBV6-5,NA,TGTGCCAGCAGTACTATGGACAGTCTTCAGCCCCAGCATTTT,CASSTMDSLQPQHF
TRBJ2-3,NA,TRBV6-5,NA,TGTGCCAGCAGTTACCGTAACACAGATACGCAGTATTTT,CASSYRNTDTQYF
TRBJ2-1,NA,TRBV12-5,NA,TGTGCTAGTGGTTTGGGTATCAAGAGGGATGAGCAGTTCTTC,CASGLGIKRDEQFF
TRBJ2-3,NA,TRBV5-1,NA,TGCGCCAGCAGCTTGTGGAGGGCCACAGATACGCAGTATTTT,CASSLWRATDTQYF
TRBJ1-5,NA,TRBV29-1,once,TGCAGCGTTGGGGAAGGGGGCAATCAGCCCCAGCATTTT,CSVGEGGNQPQHF
TRBJ2-3,TRBD2,TRBV5-4,once,TGTGCCAGCAGCGACGGACTAGCCTCTAGCACAGATACGCAGTATTTT,CASSDGLASSTDTQYF
TRBJ2-1,TRBD2,TRBV5-1,once,TGCGCCAGCAGCTTGGACAGCGGGGTATACAATGAGCAGTTCTTC,CASSLDSGVYNEQFF
TRBJ1-6,TRBD1,TRBV19,NA,TGTGCCAGTAGTATCGGGACAGGGGGTAATTCACCCCTCCACTTT,CASSIGTGGNSPLHF
TRBJ2-2,NA,TRBV11-2,NA,TGTGCCAGCAGCTTAATCGGGAACACCGGGGAGCTGTTTTTT,CASSLIGNTGELFF
TRBJ1-1,NA,TRBV2,NA,TGTGCCAGCAGAGTCTCCGGGACTGGTGGACCGAACACTGAAGCTTTCTTT,CASRVSGTGGPNTEAFF
TRBJ1-4,NA,TRBV3-1/TRBV3-2,NA,TGTGCCAGCAGCCGGGACTCCGAGGGGGAAAAACTGTTTTTT,CASSRDSEGEKLFF
TRBJ2-1,TRBD1,TRBV19,NA,TGTGCCAGTAGGATACAGGGGAGCTCCTACAATGAGCAGTTCTTC,CASRIQGSSYNEQFF
TRBJ2-7,NA,TRBV18,few,TGTGCCAGCTCACCGGACAGCTCCTACGAGCAGTACTTC,CASSPDSSYEQYF
TRBJ1-4,NA,TRBV2,NA,TGTGCCAGCAGGCCACAAGCAACTAATGAAAAACTGTTTTTT,CASRPQATNEKLFF
TRBJ1-1,TRBD1,TRBV5-1,NA,TGCGCCAGCAGCTTGGGGGACAGGCCAACTGAAGCTTTCTTT,CASSLGDRPTEAFF
TRBJ2-4,NA,TRBV4-1,NA,TGCGCCAGCAGCCGAGAACAGGGCGAAGGTCAGTACTTC,CASSREQGEGQYF
TRBJ2-1,TRBD1,TRBV24-1,once,TGTGCCACCAGTGATGGACAGGGGGCGCGGAATGAGCAGTTCTTC,CATSDGQGARNEQFF
TRBJ1-5,TRBD1,TRBV19,NA,TGTGCCAGTAGCCGGGACAGAAGCTATAGCAATCAGCCCCAGCATTTT,CASSRDRSYSNQPQHF
TRBJ2-7,NA,TRBV21-1,NA,TGTGCCAGCTTTAACACCTACGAGCAGTACTTC,CASFNTYEQYF
TRBJ1-4,NA,TRBV7-9,NA,TGTGCCAGCAGCTTAGCGAGGGCGGATGAAAAACTGTTTTTT,CASSLARADEKLFF
TRBJ2-5,TRBD1,TRBV7-6,NA,TGTGCCAGCAGCTCCCTAGGGGGCCCGGCAGAGACCCAGTACTTC,CASSSLGGPAETQYF
TRBJ2-3,TRBD1,TRBV24-1,NA,TGTGCCACCAGTGACCAGAAACAGGGGGGCACAGATACGCAGTATTTT,CATSDQKQGGTDTQYF
TRBJ1-3,TRBD1,TRBV7-9,NA,TGTGCCAGCAGCGGACGACAGGGGGCAGGCTCTGGAAACACCATATATTTT,CASSGRQGAGSGNTIYF